This TCR beta chain was recorded in a study of blood T cell repertoires in COVID-19. On the study more broadly: Nucleic acid was either cDNA or gDNA, and it came from T cells, B-cell-depleted T cells, or PBMCs.

This CDR3 region has 15 residues. The V and J ends lost 5 bases and 2 bases respectively, with 13 bases between them. Germline V gene data show CDR1 as SGHTA and CDR2 as FQGNSA. Study processing details: Amplification of reference gene primers was used by the study to estimate nucleated cell counts. The table came from immunoSEQ multiplex PCR; TCRdb's copy has only in-frame clones and leaves some out. V, J and clone size were drawn from that table, and D and trimming were deduced from the DNA. Altogether fewer than 250,000 clones are present, approximately 87% being singletons, with the ten largest covering about 0.81%.

The TCR sequence derives from a woman aged 70 to 79 with acute or convalescent COVID-19. The source material was peripheral blood. The V gene is TRBV7-2, the J gene TRBJ1-3, with D uncertain. The CDR3 sequence: CASSPRNWPGNTIYF. The CDR3, as DNA: TGTGCCAGCAGCCCGAGGAATTGGCCTGGAAACACCATATATTTT.